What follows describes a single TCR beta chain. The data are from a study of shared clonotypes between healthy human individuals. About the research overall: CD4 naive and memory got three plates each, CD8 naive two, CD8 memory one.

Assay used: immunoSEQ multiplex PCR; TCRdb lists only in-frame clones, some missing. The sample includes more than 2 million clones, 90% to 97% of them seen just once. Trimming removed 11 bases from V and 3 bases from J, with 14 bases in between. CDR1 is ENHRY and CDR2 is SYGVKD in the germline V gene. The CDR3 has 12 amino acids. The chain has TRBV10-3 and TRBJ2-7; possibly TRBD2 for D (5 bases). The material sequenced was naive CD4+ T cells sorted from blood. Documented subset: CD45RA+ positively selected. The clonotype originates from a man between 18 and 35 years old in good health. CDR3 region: CASRGLGYEQYF. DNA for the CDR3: TGTGCCTCCCGGGGTTTGGGCTACGAGCAGTACTTC.